Listed here is a single T cell receptor beta chain. The source of the sample is a study of identifying expanded T cells in peripheral blood. This CDR3 contains 12 residues. Trimming removed 4 bases from V and 15 bases from J, with 14 bases in between. Germline V gene lookup returns CDR1 SGDLS and CDR2 YYNGEE. Generated by immunoSEQ multiplex PCR, the TCRdb table keeps only in-frame clones and is missing some. There are approximately 91,000 clones in the sample; about 91% occur only once, and under 4.5% lies in the top ten. The sample taken for sequencing was blood. This receptor was taken from a person between 18 and 69 years old in good health. The gene calls are TRBV9 and TRBJ1-6; D gene uncertain. CDR3 coding DNA: TGTGCCAGCAGCCAACCAACAGCCGTCCTCCACTTT. Protein product: CASSQPTAVLHF.